A single sample is the source of the 12 T cell receptor beta chains below, sequenced in a study of regulatory T cells in long-lasting Graves disease. As for time point: newly diagnosed GD, antithyroid drugs for less than 3 months. Extracted RNA from PBMCs served as the source of the TCR library. The TCR beta library used iRepertoire HTBI primers with Arm-PCR amplification of CDR3. One entry per CDR3 protein, called by TCRdb with MiXCR from the multiplex PCR reads. This sample yields about 430,000 distinct CDR3 sequences, of which about 15% are seen a single time; over 7.5% belongs to the top ten. This sample also appeared in a second study, on T cells in Graves' hyperthyroidism and ophthalmopathy.

Sequenced here: peripheral blood mononuclear cells (PBMCs), sampled at new diagnosis, from a patient treated with antithyroid drugs. Every receptor here comes from a woman aged 40-49 years with Graves disease.

This chain connects TRBV30 to TRBJ2-1; TRBD1 matches at 8 bases. V shed 1 base, J shed 0 bases, and the junction held 2 bases outside the gene matches. This CDR3 region has 15 residues. Germline V lookup: CDR1 GTSNPN, CDR2 SVGIG (reference sequence). CDR3 sequence: CAWSDDRGSYNEQFF. DNA for the CDR3: TGTGCCTGGAGTGACGACAGGGGCTCCTACAATGAGCAGTTCTTC.

This clonotype was detected only once. V gene TRBV19 combines with J gene TRBJ2-2; possibly TRBD1 for D (5 bases). Trimming took 2 bases from V and 8 from J, leaving 18 bases between them. Germline V gene lookup returns CDR1 LNHDA and CDR2 SQIVND (reference sequence). The CDR3 covers 16 residues. CDR3 protein: CASSIWGTTGSGELFF. In DNA form, the CDR3 reads TGTGCCAGTAGTATATGGGGCACAACGGGTTCTGGGGAGCTGTTTTTT.

The chain uses TRBV3-1 and TRBJ1-2; D is possibly TRBD1 (6 bases). The CDR3 has 17 residues. Looked up from germline, CDR1 is LGHDT and CDR2 is YNNKEL (reference sequence). V lost 3 bases, J lost 4 bases, and 21 bases lay in between. This CDR3 reads CASSHPQTGKGFYGYTF. CDR3 in DNA: TGTGCCAGCAGCCATCCGCAAACAGGGAAAGGGTTCTATGGCTACACCTTC.

To note about this clonotype: At one end the junction does not follow the germline gene, possibly because of a read error. As DNA, the CDR3 is TGTGCCAGCAGTCCAGGACTAGCGGGAGTAGAGGCCCAGTACTTC. Protein: CASSPGLAGVEAQYF. This sequence joins TRBV28 and TRBJ2-5, with 13 positions matching TRBD2. This CDR3 comprises 15 residues. Germline V lookup: CDR1 MDHEN, CDR2 SYDVKM.

This clonotype was seen a handful of times. V usage is TRBV6-2 or TRBV6-3 and J usage is TRBJ2-5; 11 nucleotides agree with TRBD2. The trim removed 3 bases at V and 4 bases at J, leaving 10 bases unmatched. The CDR3 has 17 residues. Per germline, CDR1 MNHEY and CDR2 SVGEGT. The CDR3 loop is CASSYLVTSGIPETQYF. The CDR3 region has the DNA TGTGCCAGCAGTTATCTTGTGACTAGCGGGATACCAGAGACCCAGTACTTC.

This clonotype was recorded many times. This chain uses TRBV12-3 or TRBV12-4 with TRBJ1-1; D is possibly TRBD1 (5 bases). The CDR3 spans 13 residues. Between the trimmed V and J ends, which lost 5 bases and 7 bases, there was a span of 14 bases. The CDR3 coding sequence is TGTGCCAGCAGTCCCGGACACGGGAGTGAAGCTTTCTTT. Its translation is CASSPGHGSEAFF.

The chain carries TRBV30 and TRBJ2-5; D uncertain. The germline V gene has CDR1 GTSNPN and CDR2 SVGIG (reference sequence). The CDR3 sequence is 12 residues long. The V and J ends lost 2 bases and 5 bases respectively, with 9 bases between them. The CDR3 DNA follows: TGTGCCTGGAGTAAGGGCCAGGAGACCCAGTACTTC. Residues: CAWSKGQETQYF.

This clonotype showed up many times. The V and J genes are TRBV12-3 or TRBV12-4 and TRBJ2-7; tentative D call: TRBD1 (5 bases). This CDR3 comprises 13 residues. V was pared by 3 bases and J by 2 bases, with 8 bases between. The CDR3 DNA reads as TGTGCCAGCAGTTTTCAGGGAACCTACGAGCAGTACTTC. Residues: CASSFQGTYEQYF.

At least ten counts were recorded for this clonotype. The V and J genes are TRBV20-1 and TRBJ1-2; TRBD1 aligns across 9 bases. Germline CDR1 reads DFQATT; CDR2 reads SNEGSKA (reference sequence). With 4 bases clipped from V and 5 bases from J, the junction kept 8 bases outside the gene matches. This CDR3 has 14 amino acids. CDR3 sequence reads: CSATPQGADYGYTF. The CDR3 nucleotides are TGCAGTGCTACCCCACAGGGGGCAGATTATGGCTACACCTTC.

At least ten counts were recorded for this clonotype. The chain recombines TRBV9 with TRBJ2-7; possible D gene TRBD1, 6 bases. Trimming removed 2 bases from V and 3 bases from J, with 12 bases in between. Germline lookup yields CDR1 SGDLS and CDR2 YYNGEE. The CDR3 is 14 residues long. The DNA of the CDR3 is TGTGCCAGCAGCGTCCGACAACAGGGCTACGAGCAGTACTTC. Protein product: CASSVRQQGYEQYF.

This clonotype was detected ten times or more. CDR3 nucleotides: TGTGCTAGTGGTTTGGTACGCGGGCGGGAGTGGCAGTTCTTC. Translated: CASGLVRGREWQFF. The V and J genes are TRBV12-5 and TRBJ2-1; TRBD2 aligns across 7 bases. V lost 0 bases and J lost 12; bases outside the gene matches: 8. The CDR3 extends over 14 amino acids. CDR1 and CDR2 from the germline V gene are LGHNT and FRNRAP.

The chain joins TRBV5-4 to TRBJ2-1, with 7 bases identical to TRBD2. This CDR3 is built from 12 residues. CDR1 and CDR2 (germline): SGHNT, YYREEE (reference sequence). V trimming: 4 bases; J trimming: 14 bases; junction bases outside the gene matches: 9. The CDR3 sequence: CASSIIERDEFF. Written as DNA, the CDR3 is TGTGCCAGCAGCATAATTGAGCGGGACGAGTTCTTC. The whole variable domain, remainder taken from reference TRBV5-4 and TRBJ2-1, is ETGVTQSPTHLIKTRGQQVTLRCSSQSGHNTVSWYQQALGQGPQFIFQYYREEENGRGNFPPRFSGLQFPNYSSELNVNALELDDSALYLCASSIIERDEFFGPGTRLTVL.